This T cell receptor (beta chain) stems from a study of OX40 agonist ivuxolimab in advanced cancers. TCRdb's table, derived via immunoSEQ multiplex PCR, lists solely in-frame clones and lacks some. The sample holds about 46,000 clones, 85% to 90% seen once. V was pared by 4 bases and J by 1 base, with 14 bases between. This CDR3 comprises 15 residues. Per the germline V gene, CDR1 is GTSNPN and CDR2 is SVGIG (reference sequence). Findings and limits, study-wide: At doses 0.1 to 3.0 mg/kg, CD4+ and CD8+ clones expanded. CD8+ T cells (on average) carried more expanded clones than CD4+ T cells.

This clone is labeled as medium-sized (0.01 to 0.1%). Its antigen remains unknown. The chain has TRBV30 and TRBJ2-4; D gene unclear. This sample comprised CD4+ or CD8+ T cells sorted from blood, obtained in a trial of the OX40 agonist ivuxolimab. This TCR derives from an adult with an advanced solid tumor such as melanoma, head and neck, liver or kidney cancer. The CDR3 reads CAWNSVASAKNIQYF. In nucleotides, the CDR3 is TGTGCCTGGAATTCAGTGGCCTCCGCCAAAAACATTCAGTACTTC.